Below are 26 T cell receptor beta chains sequenced from a single sample in a study of cytomegalovirus exposure and HLA in healthy donors. PCR involved 60 Vbeta and 13 Jbeta primers. TCRdb's copy holds only in-frame clones and misses some; the assay was immunoSEQ multiplex PCR. Among some 190,000 clones listed, more than 75% were seen once. Material: PBMCs. These receptors came from a woman aged 25 to 45 in good health and CMV-seropositive.

J is TRBJ1-2 and V is TRBV7-9, with D possibly being TRBD1 (5 bases). The germline V and J ends were trimmed by 5 bases and 6 bases, with 16 bases remaining between them. Germline loops: CDR1 SEHNR, CDR2 FQNEAQ (reference sequence). The CDR3 loop spans 14 amino acids. The CDR3 coding sequence is TGTGCCAGCAGCCCCCCCATAGGGGAAGATGGCTACACCTTC. It codes for CASSPPIGEDGYTF.

The V and J genes are TRBV7-9 and TRBJ2-7; perhaps TRBD2 as D (6 bases). The CDR3 has 15 amino acids. Germline CDR1 SEHNR, CDR2 FQNEAQ (reference sequence). Trimming cost V 5 bases and J 0 bases, with 14 bases left between them. The CDR3 protein is CASSGGAVLSYEQYF. CDR3 coding DNA: TGTGCCAGCAGCGGAGGGGCAGTCCTCTCCTACGAGCAGTACTTC. The full variable domain, with the rest looked up from reference TRBV7-9 and TRBJ2-7, is DTGVSQNPRHKITKRGQNVTFRCDPISEHNRLYWYRQTLGQGPEFLTYFQNEAQLEKSRLLSDRFSAERPKGSFSTLEIQRTEQGDSAMYLCASSGGAVLSYEQYFGPGTRLTVT.

The chain uses TRBV10-1 and TRBJ1-2; a possible D gene is TRBD1 (6 bases). The CDR3 totals 14 residues. The germline V and J ends were trimmed by 2 bases and 2 bases, with 9 bases remaining between them. Germline values: CDR1 WNHNN, CDR2 SYGVQD (reference sequence). The CDR3 spells CASSEPQGNYGYTF. CDR3 in DNA: TGCGCCAGCAGTGAGCCCCAGGGGAACTATGGCTACACCTTC.

V and J are TRBV5-4 and TRBJ1-6, with D perhaps TRBD1 (5 bases). This CDR3 is built from 16 residues. Germline lookup yields CDR1 SGHNT and CDR2 YYREEE (reference sequence). Trimming left V 0 bases short and J 7 bases short, with 14 bases between. The chain's CDR3 is CASSLADSGGNSPLHF. In DNA, the CDR3 is TGTGCCAGCAGCTTGGCTGACAGTGGGGGGAATTCACCCCTCCACTTT. The whole variable domain, filled in from reference TRBV5-4 and TRBJ1-6, reads ETGVTQSPTHLIKTRGQQVTLRCSSQSGHNTVSWYQQALGQGPQFIFQYYREEENGRGNFPPRFSGLQFPNYSSELNVNALELDDSALYLCASSLADSGGNSPLHFGNGTRLTVT.

The J gene is TRBJ2-3, the V gene TRBV5-6; 10 bases fit TRBD2. Germline CDR1 is SGHDT and CDR2 is YYEEEE. V lost 2 bases to trimming and J lost 5 bases; unmatched junction nucleotides: 2. The CDR3 is 14 amino acids. The CDR3 sequence is CASSLAGGGDTQYF. The CDR3 region has the DNA TGTGCCAGCAGCTTAGCGGGGGGGGGAGATACGCAGTATTTT.

The chain uses TRBV7-8 and TRBJ2-7, with D perhaps matching TRBD2 (6 bases). The V gene's germline CDR1 is SGHVS and CDR2 FQNEAQ. The CDR3 runs to 15 residues. Trimming took off 5 bases at V and 4 bases at J, with 18 bases between the two ends. Here the CDR3 reads CASSKGTVDPYEQYF. In DNA form, the CDR3 reads TGTGCCAGCAGCAAAGGGACTGTCGACCCTTACGAGCAGTACTTC.

The V gene is TRBV7-8, the J gene TRBJ2-7; TRBD2 matches at 7 bases. From germline, CDR1 is SGHVS and CDR2 FQNEAQ. The trim removed 5 bases at V and 0 bases at J, leaving 22 bases unmatched. The CDR3 length is 20 residues. The CDR3 sequence is CASSPRGPAGNRGSSYEQYF. The CDR3 coding sequence is TGTGCCAGCAGCCCGAGGGGACCAGCGGGGAATCGTGGTAGCTCCTACGAGCAGTACTTC.

The chain uses TRBV29-1 and TRBJ2-7, with 12 bases fitting TRBD1. The germline V gene has CDR1 SQVTM and CDR2 ANQGSEA. CDR3 length: 14 residues. V dropped 2 bases and J dropped 5; count of bases not matched to a gene: 4. The CDR3 coding sequence is TGCAGCGTTGAAACCGGGACAGGGGGCGACGAGCAGTACTTC. Its translation is CSVETGTGGDEQYF.

The V call is TRBV6-1, the J call TRBJ1-5; D unclear. Germline V CDR1 and CDR2: MNHNS, SASEGT. The CDR3 consists of 16 residues. The V and J ends lost 1 base and 0 bases respectively, with 10 bases between them. Here the CDR3 reads CASSEVAGISNQPQHF. The CDR3 DNA follows: TGTGCCAGCAGTGAAGTAGCCGGGATTAGCAATCAGCCCCAGCATTTT.

This clone occurred once. This rearrangement joins TRBV6-5 to TRBJ1-1, with TRBD1 matching over 11 bases. The germline V gene has CDR1 MNHEY and CDR2 SVGAGI. This CDR3 is 15 amino acids long. Losses at the gene ends were 6 bases for V and 4 bases for J; bases not matched to a gene: 7. CDR3 protein: CASSRTGGDGTEAFF. The CDR3 coding sequence is TGTGCCAGCAGCCGGACAGGGGGCGATGGCACTGAAGCTTTCTTT.

CDR3 bases: TGTGCCAGCAGCTTGACACAGGGAGGCAATCAGCCCCAGCATTTT. Protein: CASSLTQGGNQPQHF. The chain employs TRBV2 and TRBJ1-5; a weak D match, TRBD1 (6 bases). Germline V gives CDR1 SNHLY, CDR2 FYNNEI. V lost 6 bases and J 2 bases, leaving 14 bases between the germline ends. The CDR3 contains 15 residues.

The chain employs TRBV19 and TRBJ1-4; D is unresolved. The V end was cut by 3 bases, the J end by 0 bases, with 8 bases between. This CDR3 has 15 amino acids. From germline, CDR1 is LNHDA and CDR2 SQIVND (reference sequence). The CDR3 nucleotides are TGTGCCAGTAGTATGTTAGCAGCAACTAATGAAAAACTGTTTTTT. Its protein is CASSMLAATNEKLFF.

This clone was recorded a few times. The rearrangement links TRBV7-2 to TRBJ1-1, with 10 bases aligning to TRBD1. V lost 5 bases, J lost 5 bases, and 8 bases stayed unmatched. The CDR3 totals 15 residues. The germline CDR1 and CDR2 sequences are SGHTA and FQGNSA. CDR3 region: CASSPKGQGWTEAFF. The CDR3 DNA is TGTGCCAGCAGCCCTAAGGGACAGGGGTGGACTGAAGCTTTCTTT.

This chain connects TRBV10-2 to TRBJ1-1, with D possibly being TRBD1 (6 bases). The CDR3 covers 12 residues. From germline, CDR1 is WSHSY and CDR2 SAAADI. Trimming pared 7 bases from V and 8 bases from J, leaving 14 bases between. This chain's CDR3 is CASTEGVPEAFF. DNA of the CDR3: TGCGCCAGCACCGAGGGGGTACCCGAAGCTTTCTTT.

V and J are TRBV7-3 and TRBJ2-7; TRBD2 aligns across 8 bases. After removal of 2 bases from V and 1 base from J, the junction contained 4 bases not matched to a gene. There are 15 residues in the CDR3. Germline loops: CDR1 SGHTA, CDR2 FQGTGA. CDR3 region: CASSLAGGSSYEQYF. In DNA, the CDR3 is TGTGCCAGCAGCTTAGCGGGGGGTTCTTCCTACGAGCAGTACTTC. The full variable domain, rest sourced from reference TRBV7-3 and TRBJ2-7, is GAGVSQTPSNKVTEKGKYVELRCDPISGHTALYWYRQSLGQGPEFLIYFQGTGAADDSGLPNDRFFAVRPEGSVSTLKIQRTERGDSAVYLCASSLAGGSSYEQYFGPGTRLTVT.

The chain has TRBV4-2 and TRBJ2-4; weak D call: TRBD2 (5 bases). V gave up 4 bases and J gave up 0 bases, with 13 bases separating them. Germline values: CDR1 LGHNA, CDR2 YNFKEQ. This CDR3 has 16 residues. CDR3 region: CASSPSRLLAKNIQYF. CDR3 DNA: TGTGCCAGCAGCCCTTCGAGACTACTAGCCAAAAACATTCAGTACTTC.

The chain couples TRBV5-4 to TRBJ2-3; 10 bases match TRBD2. This CDR3 is built from 16 residues. V trimming: 0 bases; J trimming: 4 bases; junction bases outside the gene matches: 5. Germline V lookup: CDR1 SGHNT, CDR2 YYREEE (reference sequence). The CDR3 coding sequence is TGTGCCAGCAGCTTGGTAGTAGCGGGGGGCTCAGATACGCAGTATTTT. Its protein is CASSLVVAGGSDTQYF.

Concerning this clone: The junction and the germline gene differ at one end; a read error may be behind it. CDR3 protein: CSARGRIQYF. The DNA of the CDR3 is TGCAGTGCCAGAGGGAGGATCCAGTATTTT. This chain connects TRBV20-1 to TRBJ2-3; a possible D gene is TRBD2 (6 bases). Germline values: CDR1 DFQATT, CDR2 SNEGSKA (reference sequence). The CDR3 loop spans 10 amino acids.

This clone was observed once. The chain has TRBV4-2 and TRBJ2-3; 8 nucleotides line up with TRBD1. The J segment lost 2 bases and the V segment lost 6 bases, leaving 10 bases of the junction unmatched. Germline CDR1 is LGHNA and CDR2 is YNFKEQ. This CDR3 has 16 amino acids. The DNA for the CDR3 is TGTGCCAGCAGTCAAACGCGACAGGGGCTCACAGATACGCAGTATTTT. Translating it yields CASSQTRQGLTDTQYF.

The gene calls are TRBV7-6 and TRBJ2-3, with a possible D match to TRBD1 (5 bases). This CDR3 has 14 residues. Deletions cut 1 base from V and 2 bases from J, with 7 bases between. Germline V gene data show CDR1 as SGHVS and CDR2 as FNYEAQ. The CDR3 nucleotides are TGTGCCAGCAGCTTAGTAGGGGTCACAGATACGCAGTATTTT. This sequence encodes CASSLVGVTDTQYF.

The chain links TRBV27 to TRBJ1-5; unclear D gene. The germline V gene encodes CDR1 MNHEY and CDR2 SMNVEV (reference sequence). Trimming shortened V by 6 bases and J by 0 bases, and 12 bases separated the two germline ends. This CDR3 spans 15 amino acids. The CDR3 loop is CASRLTSYSNQPQHF. The CDR3 DNA reads as TGTGCCAGCAGATTGACAAGTTATAGCAATCAGCCCCAGCATTTT.

The rearrangement links TRBV2 to TRBJ2-2; 8 bases fit TRBD2. Germline values: CDR1 SNHLY, CDR2 FYNNEI. V trimming: 6 bases; J trimming: 4 bases; junction bases outside the gene matches: 1. The CDR3 spans 13 residues. CDR3 residues: CASSLAGTGELFF. The CDR3 DNA reads as TGTGCCAGCAGCCTAGCGGGCACCGGGGAGCTGTTTTTT. The whole variable domain, remainder taken from reference TRBV2 and TRBJ2-2, is EPEVTQTPSHQVTQMGQEVILRCVPISNHLYFYWYRQILGQKVEFLVSFYNNEISEKSEIFDDQFSVERPDGSNFTLKIRSTKLEDSAMYFCASSLAGTGELFFGEGSRLTVL.

The chain couples TRBV5-4 to TRBJ2-7; 12 bases fit TRBD2. Germline assignment: CDR1 SGHNT and CDR2 YYREEE (reference sequence). This CDR3 is 14 amino acids long. The V gene end was trimmed by 2 bases and the J gene end by 7 bases; junction bases not matched to a gene: 4. CDR3 sequence: CASSLLAGGKEQYF. The DNA of the CDR3 is TGTGCCAGCAGCTTACTAGCGGGGGGCAAGGAGCAGTACTTC.

The chain has TRBV4-1 and TRBJ2-1; 10 bases fit TRBD2. Germline lookup yields CDR1 MGHRA and CDR2 YSYEKL. Trimming cost V 2 bases and J 3 bases; bases outside gene matches: 10. CDR3 size: 18 residues. The CDR3 DNA is TGCGCCAGCAGCCAACTTGACCTTATAGCGGGGGGCTACAATGAGCAGTTCTTC. The encoded protein is CASSQLDLIAGGYNEQFF.

This chain uses TRBV6-5 with TRBJ2-5; D not certain. The V gene's germline CDR1 is MNHEY and CDR2 SVGAGI. V gave up 0 bases and J gave up 11 bases, with 13 bases separating them. This CDR3 comprises 13 residues. This CDR3 reads CASSYSMLEEQYF. CDR3 in DNA: TGTGCCAGCAGTTACTCGATGCTAGAGGAGCAGTACTTC.

The V call is TRBV6-6, the J call TRBJ2-1, with 7 positions matching TRBD1. The germline V gene encodes CDR1 MNHNY and CDR2 SVGAGI (reference sequence). The CDR3 extends over 15 amino acids. With 6 bases clipped from V and 0 bases from J, the junction kept 5 bases outside the gene matches. In DNA form, the CDR3 reads TGTGCCAGCAGCTACAGGGGTAGCTCCTACAATGAGCAGTTCTTC. As protein: CASSYRGSSYNEQFF.